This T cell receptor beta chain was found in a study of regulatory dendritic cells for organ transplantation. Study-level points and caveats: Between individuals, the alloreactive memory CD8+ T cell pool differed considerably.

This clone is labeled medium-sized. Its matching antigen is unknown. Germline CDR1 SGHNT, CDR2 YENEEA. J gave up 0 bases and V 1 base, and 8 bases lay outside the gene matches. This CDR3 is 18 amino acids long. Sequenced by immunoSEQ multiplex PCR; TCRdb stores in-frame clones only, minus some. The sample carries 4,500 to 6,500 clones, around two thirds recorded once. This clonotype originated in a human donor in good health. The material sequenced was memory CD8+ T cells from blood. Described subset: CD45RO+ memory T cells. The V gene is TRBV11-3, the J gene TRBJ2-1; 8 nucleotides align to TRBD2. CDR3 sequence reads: CASSLGGGSGGSYNEQFF. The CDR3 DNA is TGTGCCAGCAGCTTAGGCGGGGGGTCGGGAGGCTCCTACAATGAGCAGTTCTTC.